This TCR beta chain was sequenced in a study of human T cells and chemical hapten exposure. As for the study in general: The patients, most of them female, presented with alopecia areata, totalis or universalis. Whole-study findings and limits: DPC sensitization did not alter TCRs above 1 in 1000 frequency.

Trimming cost V 0 bases and J 9 bases, with 15 bases left between them. Germline V lookup: CDR1 LGHNA, CDR2 YNFKEQ. The length of the CDR3 is 15 residues. The sample's time point: pre-sensitization, week 0. The treatment is: therapeutic diphenylcyclopropenone sensitization with weekly scalp DPC. In the case of this clonotype: Its target is not known.

From the RACE reads, TCRdb called clonotypes with MiXCR, one entry per CDR3 protein. In the table there are 240,000 or so distinct CDR3 sequences, 8.6% of which are singletons. This sequence was found in a woman aged 35 to 49 with alopecia areata. Some clones in this sample may be carry-over from other donors' samples. Sequenced here: whole blood, sampled in connection with sensitization to the hapten diphenylcyclopropenone (DPC). The chain couples TRBV4-2 to TRBJ2-1; no clear D. The CDR3 is CASSQDPEPASEQFF. Written as DNA, the CDR3 is TGTGCCAGCAGCCAAGATCCCGAACCTGCTAGTGAGCAGTTCTTC.